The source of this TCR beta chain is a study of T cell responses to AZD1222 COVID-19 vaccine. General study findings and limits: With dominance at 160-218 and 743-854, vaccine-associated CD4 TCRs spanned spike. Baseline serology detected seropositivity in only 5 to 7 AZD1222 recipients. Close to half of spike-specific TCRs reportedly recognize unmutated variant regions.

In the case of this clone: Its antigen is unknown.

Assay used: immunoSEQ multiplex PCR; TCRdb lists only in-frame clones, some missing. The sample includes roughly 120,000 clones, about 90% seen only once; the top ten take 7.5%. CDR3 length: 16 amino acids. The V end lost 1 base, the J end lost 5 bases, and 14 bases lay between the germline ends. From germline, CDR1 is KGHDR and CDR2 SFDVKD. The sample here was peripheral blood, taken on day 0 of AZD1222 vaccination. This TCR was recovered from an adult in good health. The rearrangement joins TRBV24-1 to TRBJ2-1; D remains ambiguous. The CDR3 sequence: CATSDFRLSRNNEQFF. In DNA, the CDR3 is TGTGCCACCAGTGATTTCCGCCTATCCAGGAACAATGAGCAGTTCTTC.